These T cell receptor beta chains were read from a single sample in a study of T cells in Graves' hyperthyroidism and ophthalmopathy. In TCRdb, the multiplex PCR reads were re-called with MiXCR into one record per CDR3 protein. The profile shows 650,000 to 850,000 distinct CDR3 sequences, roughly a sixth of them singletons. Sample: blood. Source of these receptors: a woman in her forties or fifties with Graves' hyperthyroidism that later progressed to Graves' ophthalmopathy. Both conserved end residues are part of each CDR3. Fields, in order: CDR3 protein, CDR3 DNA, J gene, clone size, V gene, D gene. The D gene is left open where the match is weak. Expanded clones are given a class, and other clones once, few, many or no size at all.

CASSKQGTPVNYGYTF	TGTGCCAGCAGCAAACAGGGTACTCCTGTTAACTATGGCTACACCTTC	TRBJ1-2	-	TRBV27	-
CASSWTGGDEKLFF	TGCGCCAGCAGCTGGACAGGGGGCGATGAAAAACTGTTTTTT	TRBJ1-4	many	TRBV12-3/TRBV12-4	TRBD1
CAWRRVPEDYGYTF	TGTGCCTGGCGCCGGGTGCCGGAGGACTATGGCTACACCTTC	TRBJ1-2	many	TRBV30	-
CASSPVYRKENTEAFF	TGTGCCAGCTCACCAGTCTATAGGAAGGAGAACACTGAAGCTTTCTTT	TRBJ1-1	few	TRBV18	-
CSVVWRGIWGPRESTNEKLFF	TGCAGCGTTGTTTGGCGCGGGATCTGGGGCCCGCGTGAGTCAACTAATGAAAAACTGTTTTTT	TRBJ1-4	-	TRBV29-1	-
CASSLGTLGFAGNTIYF	TGTGCCAGCAGCTTAGGAACCTTGGGGTTCGCTGGAAACACCATATATTTT	TRBJ1-3	-	TRBV13	-
CAWEPPGPTIRYTF	TGTGCCTGGGAACCACCGGGACCTACTATACGCTACACCTTC	TRBJ1-2	many	TRBV30	-
CASSQEPRFGGYTF	TGTGCCAGCAGCCAAGAGCCCAGATTCGGGGGCTACACCTTC	TRBJ1-2	-	TRBV3-1	-
CASSLVGDGATQYF	TGTGCCAGCAGCTTAGTTGGGGACGGCGCGACCCAGTACTTC	TRBJ2-5	many	TRBV7-2	-
CSARSGRAYEQYF	TGCAGTGCTAGATCAGGGCGAGCCTACGAGCAGTACTTC	TRBJ2-7	-	TRBV20-1	-
CASSVTGLNTEAFF	TGTGCCAGTAGTGTGACAGGGCTGAACACTGAAGCTTTCTTT	TRBJ1-1	-	TRBV19	TRBD1
CAIRDDRTSADTQYF	TGTGCCATCAGAGATGACAGGACCTCAGCAGATACGCAGTATTTT	TRBJ2-3	-	TRBV10-3	-
CASSIGQGGTNEKLFF	TGTGCCAGTAGTATAGGCCAGGGAGGAACTAATGAAAAACTGTTTTTT	TRBJ1-4	-	TRBV19	-
CASSSPAHSPLHF	TGTGCCAGCAGCTCCCCGGCACATTCACCCCTCCACTTT	TRBJ1-6	few	TRBV7-9	-
CASSQGDSTQPQHF	TGTGCCAGCAGCCAAGGGGACTCAACCCAGCCCCAGCATTTT	TRBJ1-5	-	TRBV3-1	-
CASSRKADYGYTF	TGTGCCAGCAGTCGAAAAGCTGACTATGGCTACACCTTC	TRBJ1-2	few	TRBV12-3/TRBV12-4	-
CASVTENTEAFF	TGTGCCAGCGTGACAGAGAACACTGAAGCTTTCTTT	TRBJ1-1	few	TRBV18	-
CASSRDIYEKLFF	TGCGCCAGCAGCAGGGACATCTATGAAAAACTGTTTTTT	TRBJ1-4	-	TRBV5-1	-
CATAGARDTEAFF	TGTGCCACCGCCGGGGCCAGGGACACTGAAGCTTTCTTT	TRBJ1-1	-	TRBV11-1	-
CVSSVDPSSYNSPLHF	TGTGTCAGCAGCGTAGATCCGAGCTCCTATAATTCACCCCTCCACTTT	TRBJ1-6	few	TRBV9	-
CSAGPSATITDTQYF	TGCAGCGCAGGCCCTAGCGCGACAATCACAGATACGCAGTATTTT	TRBJ2-3	few	TRBV29-1	-
CASSRLPTEAFF	TGTGCCAGCAGCCGTCTGCCGACTGAAGCTTTCTTT	TRBJ1-1	-	TRBV3-1	-
CSAGDRGSGNTIYF	TGCAGTGCTGGAGACAGGGGCTCTGGAAACACCATATATTTT	TRBJ1-3	many	TRBV20-1	TRBD1
CATSGGKNYEQYF	TGTGCCACCTCGGGTGGTAAGAATTACGAGCAGTACTTC	TRBJ2-7	few	TRBV15	-
CSARDMDLSDTQYF	TGCAGTGCTAGAGACATGGACTTATCAGATACGCAGTATTTT	TRBJ2-3	few	TRBV20-1	-
CSARDRENGELFF	TGCAGTGCTCGAGACAGGGAGAACGGGGAGCTGTTTTTT	TRBJ2-2	few	TRBV20-1	TRBD1
CAAQGPNNNSPLHF	TGTGCCGCCCAGGGCCCCAATAATAATTCACCCCTCCACTTT	TRBJ1-6	-	TRBV10-3	-
CASSWGRRDTEAFF	TGCGCCAGCAGCTGGGGGAGGAGAGACACTGAAGCTTTCTTT	TRBJ1-1	-	TRBV5-1	-
CASSLAAGFNEQFF	TGCGCCAGCAGCTTGGCGGCAGGGTTCAATGAGCAGTTCTTC	TRBJ2-1	few	TRBV5-1	-
CASSPSGTDSYNEQFF	TGTGCCAGCAGTCCTAGCGGGACAGACTCCTACAATGAGCAGTTCTTC	TRBJ2-1	many	TRBV2	TRBD2
CASSLPGGSGNTIYF	TGCGCCAGCAGCTTGCCGGGGGGCTCTGGAAACACCATATATTTT	TRBJ1-3	few	TRBV5-1	-
CASNLPGETQYF	TGTGCCTCCAACCTCCCCGGAGAGACCCAGTACTTC	TRBJ2-5	few	TRBV6-2/TRBV6-3	-
CASSEISAGPNTGELFF	TGTGCCAGCAGTGAAATCTCTGCGGGGCCAAACACCGGGGAGCTGTTTTTT	TRBJ2-2	few	TRBV2	-